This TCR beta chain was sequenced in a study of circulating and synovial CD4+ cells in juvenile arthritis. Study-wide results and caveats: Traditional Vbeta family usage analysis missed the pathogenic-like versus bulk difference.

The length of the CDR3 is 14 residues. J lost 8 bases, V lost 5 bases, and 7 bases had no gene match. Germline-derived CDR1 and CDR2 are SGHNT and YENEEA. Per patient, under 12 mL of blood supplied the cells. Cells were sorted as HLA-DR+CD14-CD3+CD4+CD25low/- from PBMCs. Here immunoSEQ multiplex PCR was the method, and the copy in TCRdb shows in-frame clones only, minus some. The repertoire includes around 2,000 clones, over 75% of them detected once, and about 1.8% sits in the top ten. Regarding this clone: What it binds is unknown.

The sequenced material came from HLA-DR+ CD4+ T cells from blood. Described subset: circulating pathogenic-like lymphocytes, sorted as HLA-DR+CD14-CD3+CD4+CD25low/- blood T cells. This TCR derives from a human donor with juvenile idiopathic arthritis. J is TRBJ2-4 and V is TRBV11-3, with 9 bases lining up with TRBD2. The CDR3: CASSPGLAQDIQYF. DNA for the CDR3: TGTGCCAGCAGCCCCGGACTAGCGCAAGACATTCAGTACTTC.